This T cell receptor beta chain was recovered during a study of blood T cell repertoires in COVID-19. Across the whole study: Collection of acute and convalescent COVID-19 samples took place in the United States, Italy and Spain. Sample material is recorded as cDNA or gDNA derived from T cells, B-cell-depleted T cells, or PBMCs.

Here immunoSEQ multiplex PCR was the method, and the copy in TCRdb shows in-frame clones only, minus some. The sample gives about 110,000 clones, 80% to 85% of which show up once; less than 8% is in the top ten. This TCR was recovered from a man aged 70 or older with acute or convalescent COVID-19. The material sequenced was peripheral blood.

The CDR3 sequence: CASSLSGALNQPQHF. CDR3 in DNA: TGTGCCAGCAGTTTATCAGGGGCTCTCAATCAGCCCCAGCATTTT. The chain is built from TRBV27 and TRBJ1-5; tentatively, D is TRBD1 (5 bases). The germline V gene has CDR1 MNHEY and CDR2 SMNVEV (reference sequence). The length of the CDR3 is 15 residues. With 0 bases removed from V and 3 bases from J, the gap between germline ends came to 9 bases.